Included here is one T cell receptor beta chain sequence, with context. The CDR3 is made up of 15 amino acids. The J segment lost 5 bases and the V segment lost 6 bases, leaving 6 bases of the junction unmatched. CDR1 and CDR2 (germline): LGHDT, YNNKEL (reference sequence). Sequenced by immunoSEQ multiplex PCR; TCRdb stores in-frame clones only, minus some. The sample has around 46,000 clones, 80% to 90% seen once. The record originates from a study of blood T cell repertoires in COVID-19. The chain joins TRBV3-1 (or the pseudogene TRBV3-2) to TRBJ2-1; 11 bases line up with TRBD2. The receptor comes from a human donor in a cohort sampled during active COVID-19. The donor label of this sample is uncertain. The sample comprised peripheral blood. CDR3 sequence (DNA): TGTGCCAGCAGTCTGGGACTAGCGGACCACAATGAGCAGTTCTTC. It yields the protein CASSLGLADHNEQFF.